This T cell receptor (beta chain) derives from a study of T-cell memory formation after mild COVID-19. V shed 0 bases and J shed 2 bases, with 11 bases lying between them. The germline V gene encodes CDR1 MNHEY and CDR2 SMNVEV (reference sequence). This CDR3 region has 16 residues. MiXCR was run by TCRdb on the 5' RACE reads, yielding one entry per CDR3 protein. The data show about 90,000 distinct CDR3 sequences, approximately 16% seen once. The chain links TRBV27 to TRBJ2-1, with D possibly TRBD2 on 6 matching bases. This receptor was taken from a man aged 18 to 35 who had mild COVID-19 (a few samples of this study predate the infection). Cell type and time point are not known. Sequences were obtained from PBMCs or a T cell subset sorted from them (not recorded which). The CDR3 coding sequence is TGTGCCAGCAGTTTATCCACCCGACTAGCCTACAATGAGCAGTTCTTC. Its translation is CASSLSTRLAYNEQFF.